Reported below is one T cell receptor (beta chain). This sample was included in a study of regulatory T cells in long-lasting Graves disease. Indicated time point: newly diagnosed GD, antithyroid drugs for less than 3 months. PBMCs provided the RNA from which the TCR library was made. Patients were enrolled at an endocrinology department in Xi'an, China. This CDR3 has 15 residues. CDR1 is DFQATT and CDR2 is SNEGSKA in the germline V gene (reference sequence). CDR3-region Arm-PCR and iRepertoire HTBI primers produced the TCR beta libraries. A single record per CDR3 protein comes from TCRdb applying MiXCR to the multiplex PCR reads. In the table there are over 500,000 distinct CDR3 sequences, roughly 16% of which are singletons. This same sample was also taken into another study, of T cells in Graves' hyperthyroidism and ophthalmopathy. That source adds: Ophthalmopathy could be told apart from stable hyperthyroidism with a 13 V-J model.

This TCR derives from a woman younger than 45 with Graves disease. The input for sequencing was peripheral blood mononuclear cells (PBMCs), taken at new diagnosis, from a patient treated with antithyroid drugs. V is TRBV20-1 and J is TRBJ2-7; D ambiguous. TRBJ2-1 matches the DNA end more closely, so the J call is doubtful. The CDR3, as DNA: TGCAGTGCTAGGGATGATAAGGTTACCTACAATGAGCAGTTCTTC. Amino acids: CSARDDKVTYNEQFF.